These 15 T cell receptor beta chains originate from one sample sequenced in a study of blood T cell repertoires in COVID-19. Using immunoSEQ multiplex PCR, the repertoire was profiled, and TCRdb retains in-frame clones only, with some absent. The repertoire holds hundreds of thousands of clones, with around nine tenths as singletons. Sequencing used peripheral blood. The receptors derive from a man in his 70s with acute or convalescent COVID-19.

This chain uses TRBV6-4 with TRBJ1-2, with 8 bases lining up with TRBD1. This CDR3 is built from 13 residues. Per germline, CDR1 MRHNA and CDR2 SNTAGT. Trimming cost V 5 bases and J 8 bases; bases outside gene matches: 7. In DNA form, the CDR3 reads TGTGCCAGCAGTCGCGGACAGGGCGGCGGCTACACCTTC. Translation: CASSRGQGGGYTF.

V gene TRBV7-7 combines with J gene TRBJ2-5; the match to TRBD1 covers 11 bases. The CDR3 contains 15 residues. The V gene end was trimmed by 3 bases and the J gene end by 5 bases; junction bases not matched to a gene: 5. CDR1 is SSHAT and CDR2 is FNYEAQ in the germline V gene (reference sequence). The CDR3 loop reads CASSLGTGGLETQYF. In nucleotides, the CDR3 is TGTGCCAGCAGCTTGGGGACAGGGGGTTTGGAGACCCAGTACTTC.

The V gene is TRBV28, the J gene TRBJ1-5; no reliable D call. CDR1 and CDR2 from the germline V gene are MDHEN and SYDVKM. V shed 3 bases and J shed 6 bases, with 15 bases lying between them. This CDR3 spans 15 amino acids. The CDR3 loop reads CASSFQALVSQPQHF. The CDR3, as DNA: TGTGCCAGCAGTTTCCAGGCTTTGGTAAGTCAGCCCCAGCATTTT.

This clone was seen only a few times. This chain connects TRBV10-3 to TRBJ1-5; 9 positions agree with TRBD1. The CDR3 runs to 15 residues. Germline V gives CDR1 ENHRY, CDR2 SYGVKD. Trimming cost V 2 bases and J 7 bases; bases outside gene matches: 6. CDR3 sequence reads: CAISETGQGVQPQHF. The CDR3 nucleotides are TGTGCCATCAGTGAGACGGGACAGGGAGTACAGCCCCAGCATTTT.

The rearrangement joins TRBV30 to TRBJ1-5; D unclear. The V and J ends lost 1 base and 6 bases respectively, with 10 bases between them. The CDR3 spans 13 residues. Germline V gene lookup returns CDR1 GTSNPN and CDR2 SVGIG (reference sequence). The CDR3 sequence is CAWSAGPGQPQHF. The CDR3 bases are TGTGCCTGGAGTGCTGGGCCCGGTCAGCCCCAGCATTTT. Full variable domain (rest looked up from reference TRBV30 and TRBJ1-5): SQTIHQWPATLVQPVGSPLSLECTVEGTSNPNLYWYRQAAGRGLQLLFYSVGIGQISSEVPQNLSASRPQDRQFILSSKKLLLSDSGFYLCAWSAGPGQPQHFGDGTRLSIL.

V is TRBV24-1 and J is TRBJ2-3; TRBD2 aligns across 11 bases. J gave up 6 bases and V 4 bases, and 8 bases lay outside the gene matches. Germline V CDR1 and CDR2: KGHDR, SFDVKD. This CDR3 has 16 amino acids. CDR3: CATSERTSGSYDTQYF. The CDR3 coding sequence is TGTGCCACCAGTGAGCGAACTAGCGGGAGTTACGATACGCAGTATTTT.

The V and J genes are TRBV18 and TRBJ2-1; 7 nucleotides agree with TRBD2. Germline V gene data show CDR1 as KGHSH and CDR2 as LQKENI. The CDR3 consists of 15 residues. The junction had 4 bases not matched to a gene; V was cut back by 3 bases and J by 2 bases. The CDR3 region has the DNA TGTGCCAGCTCACCCCGGGGGGTAACCTACAATGAGCAGTTCTTC. This encodes CASSPRGVTYNEQFF.

The chain joins TRBV28 to TRBJ1-3; D remains ambiguous. This CDR3 has 18 amino acids. V lost 10 bases and J 4 bases, leaving 29 bases between the germline ends. The germline CDR1 and CDR2 sequences are MDHEN and SYDVKM. CDR3 amino acids: CATTGWFKEGVRGNTIYF. Here the CDR3 DNA reads TGTGCCACAACTGGATGGTTTAAGGAGGGAGTCAGAGGAAACACCATATATTTT.

The chain links TRBV6-5 to TRBJ1-2; perhaps TRBD1 as D (6 bases). The CDR3 totals 13 residues. Trimming left V 4 bases short and J 6 bases short, with 12 bases between. Germline V lookup: CDR1 MNHEY, CDR2 SVGAGI. CDR3 in amino acids: CASSLGQPNGYTF. CDR3 coding DNA: TGTGCCAGCAGTTTGGGACAACCGAATGGCTACACCTTC.

This chain connects TRBV28 to TRBJ1-2, with TRBD1 as a possible D gene (6 bases). Germline CDR1 reads MDHEN; CDR2 reads SYDVKM. This CDR3 comprises 15 residues. Trimming left V 11 bases short and J 7 bases short, with 26 bases between. The CDR3 loop is CALADYRVFQGGYTF. Written as DNA, the CDR3 is TGTGCCCTCGCCGACTACAGGGTTTTTCAAGGTGGCTACACCTTC.

This chain joins TRBV6-1 and TRBJ1-2; 7 positions agree with TRBD1. Germline V lookup: CDR1 MNHNS, CDR2 SASEGT. This CDR3 has 15 amino acids. V lost 2 bases and J lost 6; bases outside the gene matches: 9. The CDR3 coding sequence is TGTGCCAGCAGTGAAATACAGGGGACTCGGCATGGCTACACCTTC. Translation gives CASSEIQGTRHGYTF.

This chain connects TRBV18 to TRBJ2-1, with 8 bases matching TRBD2. The CDR3 spans 15 residues. Germline CDR1 KGHSH, CDR2 LQKENI. V lost 3 bases to trimming and J lost 5 bases; unmatched junction nucleotides: 6. CDR3 loop: CASSPSGGIDNEQFF. CDR3 DNA sequence: TGTGCCAGCTCACCTTCGGGGGGGATTGACAATGAGCAGTTCTTC.

The chain joins TRBV20-1 to TRBJ2-1; D uncertain. Trimming took off 3 bases at V and 0 bases at J, with 6 bases between the two ends. Germline V gene sequence: CDR1 DFQATT, CDR2 SNEGSKA (reference sequence). There are 13 residues in the CDR3. The CDR3 DNA sequence: TGCAGTGCTAGTACCTACTCCTACAATGAGCAGTTCTTC. Its protein is CSASTYSYNEQFF.

This rearrangement joins TRBV5-1 to TRBJ1-1; possibly TRBD1 for D (5 bases). The CDR3 covers 14 residues. The V gene's germline CDR1 is SGHRS and CDR2 YFSETQ. V was shortened by 4 bases and J by 2 bases, with 12 bases between the two germline ends. CDR3: CASSLRQHNTEAFF. The DNA for the CDR3 is TGCGCCAGCAGCCTAAGACAGCACAACACTGAAGCTTTCTTT.

The chain carries TRBV6-2 or TRBV6-3 and TRBJ2-1; 9 bases agree with TRBD1. V trimming: 5 bases; J trimming: 8 bases; junction bases outside the gene matches: 4. This CDR3 is 13 amino acids long. Germline assignment: CDR1 MNHEY and CDR2 SVGEGT. The CDR3 DNA sequence: TGTGCCAGCAGTGGGACAGGGCAACATGAGCAGTTCTTC. Its translation is CASSGTGQHEQFF.